This T cell receptor (beta chain) was captured in a study of OX40 agonist ivuxolimab in advanced cancers. Study-level background: Dose-escalation patients were diagnosed with hepatocellular carcinoma, melanoma, renal cell cancer or head and neck cancer. The study, taken as a whole, reports: CD4+ and CD8+ T cells in blood underwent clonal expansion by week 6 at 0.1 to 3.0 mg/kg.

V lost 6 bases and J lost 6; bases outside the gene matches: 14. This CDR3 spans 16 amino acids. The germline gives CDR1 KGHSH, CDR2 LQKENI. Only in-frame clones appear in the TCRdb table, and some are missing; sequencing was by immunoSEQ multiplex PCR. The sample carries over 45,000 clones, approximately 90% recorded once. This clone was seen only once. Antigen unknown. Baseline, cycle 4 day 1, and cycle 7 day 1 were the blood sampling points. Sequencing used CD4+ or CD8+ T cells sorted from blood, obtained in a trial of the OX40 agonist ivuxolimab. This clonotype was obtained from an adult with an advanced solid tumor such as melanoma, head and neck, liver or kidney cancer. This chain connects TRBV18 to TRBJ1-2, with 9 nucleotides matching TRBD1. The DNA of the CDR3 is TGTGCCAGCTCGGAGGGACAGGGAGGAGTAGGCGATGGCTACACCTTC. Translation gives CASSEGQGGVGDGYTF.